Listed below are T cell receptor beta chains from one sample, sequenced in a study of persistence of HIV-infected CD4 T cells. The method was immunoSEQ multiplex PCR; TCRdb's version includes in-frame clones alone and lacks a portion of them. This table has 25,000 to 35,000 clones, roughly three quarters appearing once. Their cognate antigens are unknown. Sample: CD4+ T cells sorted from PBMCs after roughly 19-hour stimulation, taken from a patient who received antiretroviral therapy. Receptor source: an adult man with HIV who was CMV-seropositive. CDR3s include the opening cysteine and the closing phenylalanine or tryptophan. A D gene is named only where the DNA matches it firmly. The size field is filled for only some rows; it gives once, few, many or a size class.

few TRBV29-1 NA 14 CSVVMGPLQTEAFF
NA TRBV28 TRBD1 13 CASSGQGGQPQHF
NA TRBV3-1/TRBV3-2 NA 16 CASSQEPSISYNEQFF
NA TRBV28 NA 12 CASSYGVREQYF
medium-sized TRBV18 NA 16 CASSPPDGARWDTQYF
NA TRBV7-3 NA 16 CASSLKGRSESYEQYF
NA TRBV10-3 TRBD2 13 CAVGLAGGNEQFF
NA TRBV19 NA 14 CASSSRPSTDTQYF
NA TRBV5-1 NA 14 CASSFGIADYGYTF
NA TRBV14 NA 11 CASSLNSEAFF
NA TRBV6-4 TRBD1 15 CASRVNGQENTEAFF
NA TRBV7-2 NA 14 CASERGGRQETQYF
NA TRBV5-1 NA 15 CASSRGVSTQETQYF
medium-sized TRBV28 NA 13 CASSLTVYQPQHF
NA TRBV30 NA 14 CAWSDPPENYGYTF
NA TRBV4-1 NA 15 CASSPRAGVTDTQYF
NA TRBV4-2 NA 15 CASSQDGHGTDTQYF
once TRBV6-1 TRBD2 16 CASSEGWTSGGDTQYF
NA TRBV5-5 TRBD1 17 CASSEVTGTATRVTQYF
NA TRBV6-5 NA 12 CASASHVYEQYF
NA TRBV12-3/TRBV12-4 NA 12 CASSLTGYEQYF
medium-sized TRBV5-6 NA 13 CASSAAGATEAFF
NA TRBV6-5 TRBD1 15 CASQMTGRAKNIQYF
NA TRBV6-5 NA 13 CATPTLGGQPQHF
NA TRBV7-2 NA 14 CASSSTGTLNIQYF
NA TRBV9 NA 17 CASSVEATGTGNSPLHF
NA TRBV4-1 NA 15 CASSQRGGGTDTQYF
NA TRBV6-5 NA 16 CASSYSRRAVNTEAFF
NA TRBV21-1 NA 15 CASTPQGGNTGELFF
once TRBV2 NA 11 CASRPKTAYTF
NA TRBV6-5 NA 14 CASSYLGLNTEAFF
few TRBV6-5 NA 13 CASSRGPHYGYTF
NA TRBV19 NA 16 CASTNRWGESINEQFF
few TRBV19 NA 16 CASSILTVSGNQPQHF
NA TRBV18 TRBD1 13 CASSAGTADTQYF
few TRBV12-5 NA 14 CASAQGHVSQPQHF
NA TRBV24-1 NA 15 CATSDSRGWTYGYTF
few TRBV2 TRBD1 16 CASSKAGGRRSQPQHF
NA TRBV10-1 TRBD1 15 CASSESRGPISEQFF
NA TRBV12-3/TRBV12-4 NA 12 CASSNSNQPQHF
NA TRBV7-9 TRBD1 15 CASSLDRVAKNIQYF
once TRBV6-6 NA 11 CASRRDDSAFF
NA TRBV6-6 NA 15 CASSYATWGTGELFF
once TRBV9 NA 14 CASSVAGMNTEAFF
NA TRBV5-1 TRBD1 16 CASSLGTGSDTDTQYF
few TRBV10-3 TRBD1 14 CAISEWGQGGEQYF
NA TRBV5-1 NA 14 CASSSRGNNSPLHF
NA TRBV3-1/TRBV3-2 NA 15 CASSHRTATDSPLHF